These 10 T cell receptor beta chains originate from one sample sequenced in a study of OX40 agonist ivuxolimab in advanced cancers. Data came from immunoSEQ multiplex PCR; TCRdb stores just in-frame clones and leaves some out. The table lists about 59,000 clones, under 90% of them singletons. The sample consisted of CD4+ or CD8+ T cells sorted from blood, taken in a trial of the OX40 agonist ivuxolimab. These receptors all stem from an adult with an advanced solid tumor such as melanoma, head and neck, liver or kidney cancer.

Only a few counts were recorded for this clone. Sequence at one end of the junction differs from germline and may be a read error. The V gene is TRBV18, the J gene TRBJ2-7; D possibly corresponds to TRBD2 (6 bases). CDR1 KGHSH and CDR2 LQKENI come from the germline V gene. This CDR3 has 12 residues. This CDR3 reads CASSPAGYGQYF. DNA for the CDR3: TGTGCCAGCTCCCCGGCGGGGTACGGGCAGTACTTC.

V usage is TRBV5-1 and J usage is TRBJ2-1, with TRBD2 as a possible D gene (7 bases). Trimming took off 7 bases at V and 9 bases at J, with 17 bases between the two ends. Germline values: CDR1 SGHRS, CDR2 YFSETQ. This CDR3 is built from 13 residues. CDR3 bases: TGCGCCAGCCAGTGGGGGGGCTCGAGTGAGCAGTTCTTC. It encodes CASQWGGSSEQFF.

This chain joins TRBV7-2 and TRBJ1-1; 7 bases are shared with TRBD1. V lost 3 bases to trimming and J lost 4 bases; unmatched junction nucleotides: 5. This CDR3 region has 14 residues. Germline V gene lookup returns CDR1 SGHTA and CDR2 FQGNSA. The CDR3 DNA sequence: TGTGCCAGCAGCTTCGACAGGGTGGTCACTGAAGCTTTCTTT. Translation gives CASSFDRVVTEAFF. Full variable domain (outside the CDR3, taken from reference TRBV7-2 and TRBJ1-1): GAGVSQSPSNKVTEKGKDVELRCDPISGHTALYWYRQSLGQGLEFLIYFQGNSAPDKSGLPSDRFSAERTGGSVSTLTIQRTQQEDSAVYLCASSFDRVVTEAFFGQGTRLTVV.

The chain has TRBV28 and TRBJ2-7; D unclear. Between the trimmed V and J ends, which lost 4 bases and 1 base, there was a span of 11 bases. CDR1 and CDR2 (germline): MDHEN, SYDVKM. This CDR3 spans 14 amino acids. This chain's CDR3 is CASSSNERSYEQYF. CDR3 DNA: TGTGCCAGCAGTTCTAATGAACGATCCTACGAGCAGTACTTC. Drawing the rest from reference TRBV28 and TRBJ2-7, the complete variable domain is DVKVTQSSRYLVKRTGEKVFLECVQDMDHENMFWYRQDPGLGLRLIYFSYDVKMKEKGDIPEGYSVSREKKERFSLILESASTNQTSMYLCASSSNERSYEQYFGPGTRLTVT.

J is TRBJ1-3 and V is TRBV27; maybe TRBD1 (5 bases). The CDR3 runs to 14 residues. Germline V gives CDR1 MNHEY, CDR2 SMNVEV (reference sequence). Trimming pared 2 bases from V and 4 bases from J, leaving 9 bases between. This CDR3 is CASSLGGSGNTIYF. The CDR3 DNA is TGTGCCAGCAGTTTAGGGGGGTCCGGAAACACCATATATTTT.

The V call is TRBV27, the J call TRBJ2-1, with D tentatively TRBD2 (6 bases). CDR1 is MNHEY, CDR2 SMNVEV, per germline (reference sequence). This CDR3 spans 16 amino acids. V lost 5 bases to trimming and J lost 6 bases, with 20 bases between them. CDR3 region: CASSPQIAAPLNEQFF. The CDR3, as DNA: TGTGCCAGCAGTCCCCAAATAGCGGCCCCCCTCAATGAGCAGTTCTTC.

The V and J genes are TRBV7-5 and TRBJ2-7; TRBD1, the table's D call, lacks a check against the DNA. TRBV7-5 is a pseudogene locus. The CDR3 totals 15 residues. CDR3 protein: CASSPRGESSYEQYF. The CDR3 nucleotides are TGTGCCAGCAGCCCCAGGGGGGAATCCTCCTACGAGCAGTACTTC.

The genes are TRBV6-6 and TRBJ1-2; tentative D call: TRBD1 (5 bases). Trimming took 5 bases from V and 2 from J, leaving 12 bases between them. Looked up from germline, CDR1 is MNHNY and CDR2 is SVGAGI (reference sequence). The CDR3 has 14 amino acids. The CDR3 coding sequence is TGTGCCAGCAGTAGGGACGGCCAGAACTATGGCTACACCTTC. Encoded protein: CASSRDGQNYGYTF.

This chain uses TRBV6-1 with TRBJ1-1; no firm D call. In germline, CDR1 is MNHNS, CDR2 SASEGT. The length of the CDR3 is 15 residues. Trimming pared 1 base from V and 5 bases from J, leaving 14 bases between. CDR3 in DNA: TGTGCCAGCAGTGAAGGAGGAGGGAGGAATACTGAAGCTTTCTTT. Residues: CASSEGGGRNTEAFF.

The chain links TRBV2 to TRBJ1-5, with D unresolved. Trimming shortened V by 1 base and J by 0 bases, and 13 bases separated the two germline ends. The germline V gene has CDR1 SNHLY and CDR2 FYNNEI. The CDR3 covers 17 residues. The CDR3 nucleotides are TGTGCCAGCAGTGAAGGACCCGCCACCTTTAGCAATCAGCCCCAGCATTTT. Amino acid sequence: CASSEGPATFSNQPQHF.